These 27 T cell receptor beta chains were all obtained from the same sample, sequenced in a study of early T cells in non-severe SARS-CoV-2 infection. One entry per CDR3 protein results from TCRdb running MiXCR on the 5' RACE reads. The sample has more than 55,000 distinct CDR3 sequences, about 13% seen once. Here the sequenced sample was whole blood, taken at baseline. Every receptor here comes from an adult who was a healthcare worker with PCR-confirmed SARS-CoV-2 infection or an uninfected control (not recorded which).

This clonotype was picked up many times. This sequence joins TRBV5-4 and TRBJ2-3; D unclear. Germline CDR1 reads SGHNT; CDR2 reads YYREEE (reference sequence). Trimming cost V 3 bases and J 0 bases, with 11 bases left between them. This CDR3 comprises 15 residues. CDR3 sequence reads: CASSSGPPSTDTQYF. CDR3 DNA: TGTGCCAGCAGCTCTGGTCCCCCGAGCACAGATACGCAGTATTTT.

This clonotype appeared many times. The CDR3 DNA sequence: TGTGCCAGCAGTTTAACACAGGGGGCAGGCTACAATGAGCAGTTCTTC. It codes for CASSLTQGAGYNEQFF. The chain has TRBV27 and TRBJ2-1; 9 nucleotides line up with TRBD1. CDR1 is MNHEY, CDR2 SMNVEV, per germline (reference sequence). Trimming removed 2 bases from V and 3 bases from J; junction bases left unmatched: 5. The CDR3 spans 16 residues.

This chain joins TRBV28 and TRBJ2-5; D is undetermined. CDR1 is MDHEN, CDR2 SYDVKM, per germline. Trimming removed 0 bases at V and 2 bases at J, with 4 bases between. The CDR3 covers 13 residues. CDR3 nucleotides: TGTGCCAGCAGTTTATGGGTGCAAGAGACCCAGTACTTC. As protein: CASSLWVQETQYF.

This rearrangement joins TRBV7-9 to TRBJ2-7; TRBD1 matches at 8 bases. This CDR3 spans 16 amino acids. Trimming removed 5 bases from V and 2 bases from J; junction bases left unmatched: 11. CDR1 SEHNR and CDR2 FQNEAQ come from the germline V gene (reference sequence). CDR3 sequence reads: CASSPDERTGTYEQYF. DNA of the CDR3: TGTGCCAGCAGCCCAGATGAAAGGACAGGGACCTACGAGCAGTACTTC. The entire variable domain, with the rest obtained from reference TRBV7-9 and TRBJ2-7, is as follows: DTGVSQNPRHKITKRGQNVTFRCDPISEHNRLYWYRQTLGQGPEFLTYFQNEAQLEKSRLLSDRFSAERPKGSFSTLEIQRTEQGDSAMYLCASSPDERTGTYEQYFGPGTRLTVT.

This clonotype showed up just a few times. The V call is TRBV18, the J call TRBJ1-2; tentatively, D is TRBD1 (5 bases). This CDR3 is built from 15 residues. Trimming shortened V by 2 bases and J by 7 bases, and 17 bases separated the two germline ends. Per germline, CDR1 KGHSH and CDR2 LQKENI. CDR3 protein: CASSPTHGGTSGYTF. For the CDR3, the DNA is TGTGCCAGCTCACCAACTCACGGCGGGACTAGTGGCTACACCTTC.

V is TRBV5-5 and J is TRBJ2-1, with TRBD2 identical over 12 bases. CDR1 and CDR2 (germline): SGHKS, YYEKEE (reference sequence). The trim removed 3 bases at V and 4 bases at J, leaving 8 bases unmatched. The CDR3 totals 17 residues. This chain's CDR3 is CASSSGLAGFVYNEQFF. For the CDR3, the DNA is TGTGCCAGCAGCTCGGGACTAGCGGGTTTCGTATACAATGAGCAGTTCTTC.

Concerning this clonotype itself: This may stem from a read error, because a much larger clone lies one nucleotide away. The chain recombines TRBV19 with TRBJ2-5; the D gene is possibly TRBD2 (5 bases). The V end lost 3 bases, the J end lost 4 bases, and 21 bases lay between the germline ends. Germline loops: CDR1 LNHDA, CDR2 SQIVND (reference sequence). The CDR3 consists of 17 residues. In DNA form, the CDR3 reads TGTGCCAGTAGTATGGAGGCCACTCGAGGTCTTGGAGAGACCCAGTACTTC. Residues: CASSMEATRGLGETQYF.

At least ten counts were recorded for this clonotype. The chain uses TRBV6-5 and TRBJ1-2; TRBD1 matches 7 bases. This CDR3 is built from 12 residues. Looked up from germline, CDR1 is MNHEY and CDR2 is SVGAGI. The ends lost 2 bases at V and 7 bases at J; junction bases unmatched: 1. The CDR3: CASSYGDSGYTF. Here the CDR3 DNA reads TGTGCCAGCAGTTACGGGGACAGTGGCTACACCTTC.

The V and J genes are TRBV3-1 and TRBJ1-1; the D gene is possibly TRBD1 (5 bases). Germline lookup yields CDR1 LGHDT and CDR2 YNNKEL (reference sequence). Between the trimmed V and J ends, which lost 0 bases and 4 bases, there was a span of 15 bases. The CDR3 loop spans 16 amino acids. CDR3 region: CASSQDWGRPTTEAFF. The CDR3 DNA reads as TGTGCCAGCAGCCAAGATTGGGGACGACCGACCACTGAAGCTTTCTTT.

The V gene is TRBV12-3 or TRBV12-4, the J gene TRBJ1-6, with unresolved D. V lost 6 bases and J 9 bases, leaving 15 bases between the germline ends. CDR3 size: 14 residues. DNA of the CDR3: TGTGCCAGCAGCCTATCTTCGGGAGGTTCACCCCTCCACTTT. Its translation is CASSLSSGGSPLHF.

The chain has TRBV11-2 and TRBJ2-1; D is unresolved. V was cut by 5 bases and J by 7 bases, with 18 bases left in between. The CDR3 covers 15 residues. Per the germline V gene, CDR1 is SGHAT and CDR2 is FQNNGV. This CDR3 is CASSQTPHGLNEQFF. The DNA of the CDR3 is TGTGCCAGCAGCCAAACCCCACATGGGTTGAATGAGCAGTTCTTC.

This clonotype has a handful of counts. This chain uses TRBV6-2 or TRBV6-3 with TRBJ2-3; TRBD2 matches at 12 bases. The trim removed 7 bases at V and 2 bases at J, leaving 7 bases unmatched. Looked up from germline, CDR1 is MNHEY and CDR2 is SVGEGT. This CDR3 is 16 amino acids long. CDR3 DNA sequence: TGTGCCAGCAATCGACTAGCGGGAGTGAACACAGATACGCAGTATTTT. Encoded protein: CASNRLAGVNTDTQYF.

This chain connects TRBV5-1 to TRBJ2-1; D is ambiguous. In germline, CDR1 is SGHRS, CDR2 YFSETQ. V was cut by 0 bases and J by 10 bases, with 11 bases left in between. The CDR3 extends over 13 amino acids. The DNA of the CDR3 is TGCGCCAGCAGCTTGGGTTCCGGCCGAGAGCAGTTCTTC. Its protein product is CASSLGSGREQFF. Full variable domain (missing parts from reference TRBV5-1 and TRBJ2-1): KAGVTQTPRYLIKTRGQQVTLSCSPISGHRSVSWYQQTPGQGLQFLFEYFSETQRNKGNFPGRFSGRQFSNSRSEMNVSTLELGDSALYLCASSLGSGREQFFGPGTRLTVL.

This clonotype was observed a handful of times. The chain uses TRBV20-1 and TRBJ2-4, with D perhaps given as TRBD1 or TRBD2 (5 bases each). Germline CDR1 and CDR2: DFQATT and SNEGSKA (reference sequence). The CDR3 consists of 16 residues. Trimming removed 2 bases at V and 2 bases at J, with 16 bases between. CDR3 in DNA: TGCAGTGCTAGACGGTGGGGGATTAGGCCCAAAAACATTCAGTACTTC. This translates into CSARRWGIRPKNIQYF.

This clonotype has at least ten counts. V gene TRBV7-3 combines with J gene TRBJ2-7; no clear D. Deletions cut 3 bases from V and 6 bases from J, with 12 bases between. Germline-derived CDR1 and CDR2 are SGHTA and FQGTGA. The CDR3 covers 13 residues. The CDR3 protein is CASSLIYGTEQYF. The DNA of the CDR3 is TGTGCCAGCAGCTTGATATACGGTACCGAGCAGTACTTC.

This chain links TRBV6-5 with TRBJ2-5; D not certain. The CDR3 is 17 amino acids. Per the germline V gene, CDR1 is MNHEY and CDR2 is SVGAGI. Trimming pared 0 bases from V and 1 base from J, leaving 15 bases between. As DNA, the CDR3 is TGTGCCAGCAGTTACTCGGCCGTCGGTGGCACCCAAGAGACCCAGTACTTC. Protein: CASSYSAVGGTQETQYF.

This clonotype was seen more than once but under ten times. V gene TRBV6-5 combines with J gene TRBJ2-1; D not certain. CDR1 is MNHEY and CDR2 is SVGAGI in the germline V gene. V lost 6 bases and J lost 5, with 11 bases in between. This CDR3 contains 13 residues. The CDR3 reads CASSLVADNEQFF. For the CDR3, the DNA is TGTGCCAGCAGCCTCGTGGCAGACAATGAGCAGTTCTTC.

This clonotype has more than one count but fewer than ten. The chain uses TRBV7-3 and TRBJ1-2; 10 nucleotides align to TRBD1. The trim removed 4 bases at V and 8 bases at J, leaving 10 bases unmatched. CDR3 size: 15 residues. Germline V gene sequence: CDR1 SGHTA, CDR2 FQGTGA. The CDR3: CASSSQPGTGEGYTF. CDR3 in DNA: TGTGCCAGCAGCTCCCAACCCGGGACAGGGGAGGGCTACACCTTC.

J is TRBJ2-2 and V is TRBV29-1; D uncertain. Germline assignment: CDR1 SQVTM and CDR2 ANQGSEA. V lost 7 bases and J 6 bases, leaving 9 bases between the germline ends. The CDR3 runs 11 residues. The CDR3 DNA is TGCAGCGCCGAAAGTCCCGGGGAGCTGTTTTTT. It yields the protein CSAESPGELFF.

The CDR3 spells CASSLSPGLDQETQYF. In DNA, the CDR3 is TGTGCCAGCAGTTTATCCCCGGGACTCGACCAAGAGACCCAGTACTTC. The V and J genes are TRBV27 and TRBJ2-5; tentative D call: TRBD2 (6 bases). V lost 0 bases to trimming and J lost 0 bases, with 11 bases between them. The length of the CDR3 is 16 residues. Germline V gene sequence: CDR1 MNHEY, CDR2 SMNVEV (reference sequence).

This rearrangement joins TRBV20-1 to TRBJ2-7; 9 nucleotides match TRBD2. Germline lookup yields CDR1 DFQATT and CDR2 SNEGSKA (reference sequence). V lost 2 bases and J lost 6; bases outside the gene matches: 11. CDR3 length equals 15 residues. CDR3: CSARRSLAGDFEQYF. The CDR3 DNA reads as TGCAGTGCTAGAAGAAGTTTAGCGGGAGACTTCGAGCAGTACTTC.

This chain connects TRBV13 to TRBJ1-1, with TRBD1 identical over 9 bases. Looked up from germline, CDR1 is PRHDT and CDR2 is FYEKMQ (reference sequence). J was trimmed by 10 bases and V by 2 bases; bases with no gene match: 2. This CDR3 comprises 12 residues. The CDR3 sequence: CASSLQDRGAFF. The CDR3 DNA reads TGTGCCAGCAGCTTACAGGACAGGGGAGCTTTCTTT.

This clonotype was counted a few times. This sequence joins TRBV12-3 or TRBV12-4 and TRBJ2-7, with a weak D call TRBD1 (5 bases). V lost 7 bases to trimming and J lost 5 bases, with 18 bases between them. CDR3 size: 14 residues. The CDR3 region has the DNA TGTGCCAGCAAGGCGGCAGGGCGCAGCAACGAGCAGTACTTC. Amino acids: CASKAAGRSNEQYF.

V gene TRBV19 combines with J gene TRBJ1-5; D is possibly TRBD1 (6 bases). Germline CDR1 reads LNHDA; CDR2 reads SQIVND (reference sequence). The CDR3 sequence is 14 residues long. The V end was cut by 0 bases, the J end by 7 bases, with 10 bases between. The CDR3 DNA follows: TGTGCCAGTAGTATAGAACGGGGGCAACAGCCCCAGCATTTT. This gives the protein CASSIERGQQPQHF.

This clonotype was counted only a few times. The rearrangement links TRBV7-3 to TRBJ2-3; TRBD2 is a possible D gene (6 bases). The V and J ends lost 4 bases and 4 bases respectively, with 15 bases between them. Germline V gene lookup returns CDR1 SGHTA and CDR2 FQGTGA. This CDR3 comprises 15 residues. This chain's CDR3 is CASSSTRAQADTQYF. CDR3 DNA: TGTGCCAGCAGCTCGACTAGGGCCCAGGCAGATACGCAGTATTTT.

This clonotype showed up just once. This sequence joins TRBV18 and TRBJ2-2, with D possibly being TRBD2 (5 bases). V was cut by 3 bases and J by 4 bases, with 12 bases left in between. Germline V gene data show CDR1 as KGHSH and CDR2 as LQKENI. The CDR3 runs 15 residues. CDR3 DNA sequence: TGTGCCAGCTCACCTCTCAAGCGGTCCACCGGGGAGCTGTTTTTT. Protein: CASSPLKRSTGELFF.

This chain joins TRBV6-5 and TRBJ2-7; 8 positions agree with TRBD1. Trimming at V came to 6 bases and at J to 5 bases, leaving 12 bases not matched to a gene. The CDR3 length is 15 residues. From germline, CDR1 is MNHEY and CDR2 SVGAGI. CDR3 in amino acids: CASSRLDREFHEQYF. The CDR3 DNA reads TGTGCCAGCAGCAGACTGGACAGGGAATTTCACGAGCAGTACTTC.